This T cell receptor beta chain is drawn from a study of T cells in Graves' hyperthyroidism and ophthalmopathy. Study background: At the time of initial diagnosis and before any treatment, peripheral blood was collected.

TCR beta CDR3 sequences were amplified from RNA transcripts. HTBI primers were the set used in a first-round RT-PCR of the TCR CDR3. TCRdb independently ran MiXCR on the multiplex PCR reads; one entry per CDR3 protein. The sample consists of approximately 430,000 distinct CDR3 sequences, less than 20% of them appearing once. Worth noting for this clonotype: The antigen is undetermined.

Study observations and caveats: A median around 6.4 months before onset, the model predicted ophthalmopathy. In the blood, most expanded thyroid clonotypes above 0.001 appeared as well.

V shed 11 bases, J shed 4 bases, and the junction held 10 bases outside the gene matches. Germline CDR1 and CDR2: MNHNS and SASEGT. The CDR3 runs 14 residues. A roughly 10 ml volume of fresh peripheral blood provided the PBMCs. The source is a woman aged 18-35 years with Graves' hyperthyroidism. This chain uses TRBV6-1 with TRBJ2-2; 7 nucleotides align to TRBD2. Material for sequencing was blood. CDR3 region: CAGAGLTFTGELFF. In DNA, the CDR3 is TGTGCCGGAGCGGGACTAACGTTCACCGGGGAGCTGTTTTTT.